The next 19 T cell receptor beta chains were all read from a single sample in a study of technical replicates of blood from a few donors. Method: immunoSEQ multiplex PCR; TCRdb's copy keeps in-frame clones and lacks some. In the table there are fewer than 70,000 clones, 85% to 90% of which are singletons. Sequences were obtained from PBMCs. These receptors were obtained from a human donor in good health. Some clones in this sample may be carry-over from other donors' samples.

This clone came up once. The V and J genes are TRBV6-5 and TRBJ1-1, with 7 bases identical to TRBD1. This CDR3 has 15 amino acids. From germline, CDR1 is MNHEY and CDR2 SVGAGI. After removal of 5 bases from V and 1 base from J, the junction contained 7 bases not matched to a gene. As DNA, the CDR3 is TGTGCCAGCAGTAAACCGGGACAGAAGAACACTGAAGCTTTCTTT. This sequence encodes CASSKPGQKNTEAFF.

V gene TRBV2 combines with J gene TRBJ2-1, with a weak D call TRBD1 (6 bases). CDR1 and CDR2 from the germline V gene are SNHLY and FYNNEI. CDR3 size: 15 residues. The V gene lost 6 bases and the J gene lost 2 bases, with 14 bases spanning the gap. CDR3 nucleotide sequence: TGTGCCAGCAGGTTTGGAGGACAGACCTACAATGAGCAGTTCTTC. It codes for CASRFGGQTYNEQFF.

The genes are TRBV14 and TRBJ2-7; 7 bases align to TRBD1. Looked up from germline, CDR1 is SGHDN and CDR2 is FVKESK. V lost 4 bases, J lost 5 bases, and 8 bases stayed unmatched. The CDR3 is 14 amino acids. CDR3 loop: CASSLPGQRNEQYF. The CDR3 DNA is TGTGCCAGCAGCCTACCGGGACAGAGGAACGAGCAGTACTTC.

The chain combines TRBV5-8 with TRBJ1-2; 8 nucleotides match TRBD1. Germline-derived CDR1 and CDR2 are SGHTS and YDEGEE. The CDR3 runs to 13 residues. Trimming at V came to 3 bases and at J to 2 bases, leaving 0 bases not matched to a gene. The CDR3 DNA is TGTGCCAGCAGCTCAGGGGGCAACTATGGCTACACCTTC. It translates to CASSSGGNYGYTF.

The chain employs TRBV2 and TRBJ1-1; D is ambiguous. Trimming removed 5 bases at V and 0 bases at J, with 7 bases between. The V gene's germline CDR1 is SNHLY and CDR2 FYNNEI. This CDR3 has 13 amino acids. CDR3 bases: TGTGCCAGCAGTTTCAGGATGAACACTGAAGCTTTCTTT. Residues: CASSFRMNTEAFF.

This chain connects TRBV23-1 to TRBJ2-1, with 8 bases lining up with TRBD1. TRBV23-1 is placed among ORFs of uncertain function. Trimming cost V 4 bases and J 8 bases; bases outside gene matches: 7. This CDR3 has 14 residues. As DNA, the CDR3 is TGCGCCAGCAGTCTACAGGGGGTGGGCTATGAGCAGTTCTTC. Encoded protein: CASSLQGVGYEQFF.

The V call is TRBV4-1, the J call TRBJ2-5, with D perhaps TRBD2 (6 bases). Germline lookup yields CDR1 MGHRA and CDR2 YSYEKL. The CDR3 length is 13 residues. The V and J ends lost 4 bases and 4 bases respectively, with 10 bases between them. The CDR3 sequence is CASSLEGGETQYF. In nucleotides, the CDR3 is TGCGCCAGCAGCCTGGAGGGAGGAGAGACCCAGTACTTC.

The rearrangement joins TRBV9 to TRBJ2-3, with 8 bases fitting TRBD2. After removal of 4 bases from V and 3 bases from J, the junction contained 13 bases not matched to a gene. CDR3 length: 17 residues. Germline CDR1 SGDLS, CDR2 YYNGEE. The CDR3 sequence: CASSPGGGTFRTDTQYF. CDR3 bases: TGTGCCAGCAGCCCCGGGGGGGGGACTTTTAGAACAGATACGCAGTATTTT. Full variable domain (rest looked up from reference TRBV9 and TRBJ2-3): DSGVTQTPKHLITATGQRVTLRCSPRSGDLSVYWYQQSLDQGLQFLIQYYNGEERAKGNILERFSAQQFPDLHSELNLSSLELGDSALYFCASSPGGGTFRTDTQYFGPGTRLTVL.

The CDR3 region has the DNA TGTGCCAGCAGCTTGGCCGCACTAGCGGGACGAGAGCAGTTCTTC. It encodes CASSLAALAGREQFF. This chain uses TRBV5-6 with TRBJ2-1; TRBD2 matches 10 bases. V was clipped by 0 bases and J by 10 bases; unmatched bases: 7. The CDR3 is made up of 15 amino acids. Germline V gene lookup returns CDR1 SGHDT and CDR2 YYEEEE.

The chain uses TRBV5-1 and TRBJ2-5, with D possibly being TRBD2 (6 bases). The CDR3 spans 12 residues. The V gene's germline CDR1 is SGHRS and CDR2 YFSETQ. V lost 0 bases and J lost 9, with 9 bases in between. DNA for the CDR3: TGCGCCAGCAGCTTGGTCAGGGAGGCCCAGTACTTC. Translation gives CASSLVREAQYF.

The rearrangement uses TRBV7-2 and TRBJ2-3; 13 bases line up with TRBD2. This CDR3 has 17 residues. Germline CDR1 SGHTA, CDR2 FQGNSA. V was clipped by 5 bases and J by 6 bases; unmatched bases: 11. The CDR3 DNA sequence: TGTGCCAGCAGCGTTGGGACTAGCGGGGTTCCTTCGGATACGCAGTATTTT. Its protein is CASSVGTSGVPSDTQYF.

This rearrangement joins TRBV5-1 to TRBJ1-2; the D gene is possibly TRBD1 (6 bases). The CDR3 totals 15 residues. CDR1 is SGHRS and CDR2 is YFSETQ in the germline V gene. The ends were cut back, 6 bases at V and 1 base at J, with 16 bases in the middle. CDR3 region: CASTTGGAGNYGYTF. The CDR3 DNA is TGCGCCAGCACCACGGGGGGCGCAGGTAACTATGGCTACACCTTC. The full variable domain, in which reference TRBV5-1 and TRBJ1-2 provide the parts outside the CDR3, is KAGVTQTPRYLIKTRGQQVTLSCSPISGHRSVSWYQQTPGQGLQFLFEYFSETQRNKGNFPGRFSGRQFSNSRSEMNVSTLELGDSALYLCASTTGGAGNYGYTFGSGTRLTVV.

The table lists this clone with a few counts. The rearrangement joins TRBV30 to TRBJ1-2; D may be TRBD1 (5 bases). Trimming pared 3 bases from V and 8 bases from J, leaving 13 bases between. The CDR3 length is 12 residues. CDR1 is GTSNPN, CDR2 SVGIG, per germline (reference sequence). In DNA form, the CDR3 reads TGTGCCTGGAGCCGCAGGGAAGAAGGCTACACCTTC. It encodes CAWSRREEGYTF.

V usage is TRBV7-6 and J usage is TRBJ2-1, with D tentatively TRBD1 (6 bases). The CDR3 length is 16 residues. The germline V gene has CDR1 SGHVS and CDR2 FNYEAQ. The V end lost 5 bases, the J end lost 10 bases, and 24 bases lay between the germline ends. This CDR3 reads CASSQVTGGRLGEQFF. The CDR3 DNA sequence: TGTGCCAGCAGCCAAGTGACAGGTGGGAGATTGGGAGAGCAGTTCTTC.

This rearrangement joins TRBV19 to TRBJ1-2, with 11 nucleotides matching TRBD1. V shed 6 bases and J 4 bases; nucleotides not matched to a gene: 4. This CDR3 comprises 14 residues. Germline CDR1 is LNHDA and CDR2 is SQIVND (reference sequence). The CDR3 region is CASSQGQGAYGYTF. The CDR3 DNA sequence: TGTGCCAGTAGCCAAGGACAGGGGGCCTATGGCTACACCTTC.

The CDR3 DNA reads TGTGCCAGCAAGGGACAGAACTACGAGCAGTACTTC. Its translation is CASKGQNYEQYF. This chain uses TRBV6-5 with TRBJ2-7, with TRBD1 identical over 7 bases. Germline V gene lookup returns CDR1 MNHEY and CDR2 SVGAGI. CDR3 length: 12 amino acids. Unmatched junction bases numbered 3, after V lost 7 bases and J lost 3 bases.

There are a few counts of this clone. This chain connects TRBV7-3 to TRBJ2-1, with 8 nucleotides matching TRBD1. Losses at the gene ends were 3 bases for V and 6 bases for J; bases not matched to a gene: 4. CDR1 and CDR2 (germline): SGHTA, FQGTGA. The CDR3 consists of 14 residues. The CDR3 reads CASSFAGGFNEQFF. In nucleotides, the CDR3 is TGTGCCAGCAGCTTCGCAGGGGGCTTCAATGAGCAGTTCTTC.

The V and J genes are TRBV5-6 and TRBJ2-2; maybe TRBD2 (5 bases). This CDR3 is 13 amino acids long. CDR1 and CDR2 from the germline V gene are SGHDT and YYEEEE. Between the trimmed V and J ends, which lost 2 bases and 6 bases, there was a span of 8 bases. This CDR3 is CASSFGSAGELFF. In nucleotides, the CDR3 is TGTGCCAGCAGCTTCGGTAGCGCCGGGGAGCTGTTTTTT.

The DNA of the CDR3 is TGTGCCAGCAGCTCCCGACAGGGGGGCACCGGGGAGCTGTTTTTT. This codes for CASSSRQGGTGELFF. The genes are TRBV7-3 and TRBJ2-2; TRBD1 matches 9 bases. Germline V gene sequence: CDR1 SGHTA, CDR2 FQGTGA. The ends lost 4 bases at V and 4 bases at J; junction bases unmatched: 4. The CDR3 consists of 15 residues.